Following are 14 T cell receptor beta chains from one sample sequenced in a study of blood T cell repertoires in COVID-19. Repertoires were generated with immunoSEQ multiplex PCR, while TCRdb's copy carries only in-frame clones and drops some. The table shows about 97,000 clones, with approximately 87% occurring only once. Sequencing was done on a sample of peripheral blood. These receptor sequences come from a human donor in a cohort sampled during active COVID-19.

In DNA, the CDR3 is TGTGCCAGCTCACCCGGGACTGAAAACACTGAAGCTTTCTTT. Translated: CASSPGTENTEAFF. The V gene is TRBV18, the J gene TRBJ1-1, with D perhaps matching TRBD1 (5 bases). V lost 3 bases and J 2 bases, leaving 10 bases between the germline ends. Germline V gene sequence: CDR1 KGHSH, CDR2 LQKENI. The CDR3 has 14 amino acids.

This clone is a singleton in its sample. This chain links TRBV30 with TRBJ1-6; 7 nucleotides line up with TRBD1. Trimming cost V 3 bases and J 0 bases; bases outside gene matches: 8. CDR1 GTSNPN and CDR2 SVGIG come from the germline V gene (reference sequence). There are 17 residues in the CDR3. CDR3 sequence: CAWRARTGSSYNSPLHF. The CDR3 DNA reads TGTGCCTGGAGGGCCCGGACAGGAAGCTCCTATAATTCACCCCTCCACTTT.

The rearrangement uses TRBV6-5 and TRBJ2-7; the D gene is possibly TRBD2 (6 bases). Per germline, CDR1 MNHEY and CDR2 SVGAGI. Trimming left V 2 bases short and J 2 bases short, with 13 bases between. There are 15 residues in the CDR3. The CDR3 here is CASSYSGGEPYEQYF. The CDR3 nucleotides are TGTGCCAGCAGTTACAGCGGCGGGGAGCCCTACGAGCAGTACTTC.

The chain links TRBV19 to TRBJ2-2, with a possible D match to TRBD2 (6 bases). CDR1 and CDR2 (germline): LNHDA, SQIVND (reference sequence). The CDR3 is 15 residues long. The V end lost 4 bases, the J end lost 6 bases, and 15 bases lay between the germline ends. CDR3: CASSTNGGVPGELFF. The CDR3 DNA reads as TGTGCCAGTAGTACCAATGGCGGGGTACCCGGGGAGCTGTTTTTT.

The J gene is TRBJ1-5, the V gene TRBV5-8, with D possibly matching TRBD1 (5 bases). The V end lost 0 bases, the J end lost 3 bases, and 7 bases lay between the germline ends. The length of the CDR3 is 14 residues. The germline V gene encodes CDR1 SGHTS and CDR2 YDEGEE. In DNA, the CDR3 is TGTGCCAGCAGCTTGGGACAGCACAATCAGCCCCAGCATTTT. It translates to CASSLGQHNQPQHF.

The J gene is TRBJ2-3, the V gene TRBV5-4, with 13 bases lining up with TRBD2. The CDR3 length is 19 residues. Germline V gives CDR1 SGHNT, CDR2 YYREEE (reference sequence). The V and J ends lost 4 bases and 6 bases, in that order; junction bases with no gene match: 17. The CDR3 DNA follows: TGTGCCAGCAGCCCCTCCGCCCCGGGACTAGCGGGAATTTTTGATACGCAGTATTTT. Residues: CASSPSAPGLAGIFDTQYF.

The chain couples TRBV9 to TRBJ2-7, with a weak D call TRBD2 (6 bases). Germline-derived CDR1 and CDR2 are SGDLS and YYNGEE. The V and J ends lost 4 bases and 2 bases respectively, with 13 bases between them. This CDR3 has 14 amino acids. The CDR3 DNA is TGTGCCAGCAGCCCTCAGGAGGGCCCCTACGAGCAGTACTTC. Amino acid sequence: CASSPQEGPYEQYF.

The chain joins TRBV13 to TRBJ1-1; D is ambiguous. The CDR3 runs 17 residues. Germline loops: CDR1 PRHDT, CDR2 FYEKMQ (reference sequence). V was shortened by 2 bases and J by 0 bases, with 16 bases between the two germline ends. CDR3 amino acids: CASSLNTNKVMNTEAFF. Here the CDR3 DNA reads TGTGCCAGCAGCTTAAATACCAACAAAGTAATGAACACTGAAGCTTTCTTT.

The chain has TRBV6-5 and TRBJ2-1; no clear D gene. V was trimmed by 8 bases and J by 6 bases, leaving 14 bases between them. Germline CDR1 MNHEY, CDR2 SVGAGI. The length of the CDR3 is 13 residues. As DNA, the CDR3 is TGTGCCAGCCAACCCCGCTCGGGCAATGAGCAGTTCTTC. Encoded protein: CASQPRSGNEQFF.

The chain combines TRBV27 with TRBJ2-7; no clear D gene. The CDR3 contains 14 residues. V was shortened by 3 bases and J by 5 bases, with 14 bases between the two germline ends. The germline V gene has CDR1 MNHEY and CDR2 SMNVEV (reference sequence). CDR3 loop: CASSFPGSLHEQYF. The CDR3 DNA reads as TGTGCCAGCAGTTTTCCGGGTTCCCTCCACGAGCAGTACTTC.

In this sample, this clone turned up a few times. This chain joins TRBV7-2 and TRBJ1-1; 7 bases map to TRBD1. The junction had 7 bases not matched to a gene; V was cut back by 5 bases and J by 4 bases. The CDR3 totals 14 residues. Germline CDR1 SGHTA, CDR2 FQGNSA. The CDR3, as DNA: TGTGCCAGCAGCCGTGACAGGGTGGGCACTGAAGCTTTCTTT. Its translation: CASSRDRVGTEAFF.

The gene calls are TRBV19 and TRBJ1-1; no definite D call. Germline assignment: CDR1 LNHDA and CDR2 SQIVND (reference sequence). Between the trimmed V and J ends, which lost 7 bases and 4 bases, there was a span of 13 bases. This CDR3 region has 13 residues. The CDR3, as DNA: TGTGCCAGTACGGAACGACTGGGCACTGAAGCTTTCTTT. This translates into CASTERLGTEAFF. Combining the CDR3 with reference TRBV19 and TRBJ1-1 gives the whole variable domain DGGITQSPKYLFRKEGQNVTLSCEQNLNHDAMYWYRQDPGQGLRLIYYSQIVNDFQKGDIAEGYSVSREKKESFPLTVTSAQKNPTAFYLCASTERLGTEAFFGQGTRLTVV.

V gene TRBV7-9 combines with J gene TRBJ1-4; D is unresolved. This CDR3 has 14 amino acids. CDR1 is SEHNR, CDR2 FQNEAQ, per germline (reference sequence). V lost 2 bases, J lost 7 bases, and 11 bases lay in between. The CDR3 region is CASSLRGIGEKLFF. The CDR3, as DNA: TGTGCCAGCAGCTTACGAGGGATTGGTGAAAAACTGTTTTTT.

The chain recombines TRBV10-2 with TRBJ1-1; 7 bases agree with TRBD1. Germline assignment: CDR1 WSHSY and CDR2 SAAADI. The ends lost 6 bases at V and 2 bases at J; junction bases unmatched: 12. The CDR3 has 16 residues. The CDR3 DNA sequence: TGCGCCAGCAGGGCTGCAGGGGGTCAACTAAACACTGAAGCTTTCTTT. This gives the protein CASRAAGGQLNTEAFF.